This T cell receptor beta chain was retrieved from a study of regulatory T cells in long-lasting Graves disease. Study results and caveats: The study found TRBV28, TRBJ1-2 and TRBJ2-5 favored in persistent disease. Persistent Graves' patients showed less TCR diversity than newly diagnosed patients showed.

HTBI primers from iRepertoire and Arm-PCR of CDR3 regions yielded the TCR beta libraries. A single record per CDR3 protein comes from TCRdb applying MiXCR to the multiplex PCR reads. The profile covers over 650,000 distinct CDR3 sequences, with roughly 30% appearing a single time and about 40% taken by the ten largest. A note on this clonotype: Its specificity is not known.

Per germline, CDR1 DFQATT and CDR2 SNEGSKA (reference sequence). V was clipped by 0 bases and J by 1 base, with 9 bases between them. This CDR3 spans 14 amino acids. Time point described: persistent/refractory GD, antithyroid drugs over 5 years with positive TRAb. Researchers made the TCR library from RNA that was extracted from PBMCs. The receptor was isolated from a female donor with Graves disease. V usage is TRBV20-1 and J usage is TRBJ1-1; D is undetermined. Source: peripheral blood mononuclear cells (PBMCs), taken when the disease was refractory, from a patient treated with antithyroid drugs. This CDR3 reads CSARDFTENTEAFF. CDR3 DNA: TGCAGTGCTAGAGATTTCACCGAGAACACTGAAGCTTTCTTT.